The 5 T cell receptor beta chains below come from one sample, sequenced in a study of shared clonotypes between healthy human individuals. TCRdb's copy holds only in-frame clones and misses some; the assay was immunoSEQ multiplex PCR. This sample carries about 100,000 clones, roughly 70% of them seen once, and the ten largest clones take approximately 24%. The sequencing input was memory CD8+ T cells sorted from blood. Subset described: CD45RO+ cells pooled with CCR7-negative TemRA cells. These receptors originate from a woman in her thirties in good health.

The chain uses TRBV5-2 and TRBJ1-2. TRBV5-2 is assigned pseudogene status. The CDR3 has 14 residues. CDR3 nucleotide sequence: TGTGCCAGCAGCCGACAGGGAGGGTCGGATGGCTACACCTTC. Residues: CASSRQGGSDGYTF.

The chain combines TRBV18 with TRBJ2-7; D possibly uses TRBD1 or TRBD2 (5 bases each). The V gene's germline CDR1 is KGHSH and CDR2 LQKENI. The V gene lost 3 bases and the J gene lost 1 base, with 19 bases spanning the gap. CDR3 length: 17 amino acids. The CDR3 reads CASSPKGPPHKSYEQYF. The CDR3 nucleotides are TGTGCCAGCTCACCGAAGGGACCCCCTCACAAGTCCTACGAGCAGTACTTC.

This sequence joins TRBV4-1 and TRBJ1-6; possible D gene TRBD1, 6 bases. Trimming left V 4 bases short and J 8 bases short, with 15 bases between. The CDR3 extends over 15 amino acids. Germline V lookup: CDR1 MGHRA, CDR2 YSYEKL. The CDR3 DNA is TGCGCCAGCAGCCTCACAGGGCCGGGGTATTCACCCCTCCACTTT. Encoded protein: CASSLTGPGYSPLHF.

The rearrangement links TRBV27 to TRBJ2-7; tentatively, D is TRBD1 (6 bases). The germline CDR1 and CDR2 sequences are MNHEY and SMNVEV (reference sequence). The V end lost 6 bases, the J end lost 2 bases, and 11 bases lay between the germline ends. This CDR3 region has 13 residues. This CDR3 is CASRRQVTYEQYF. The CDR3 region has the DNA TGTGCCAGCAGACGACAGGTAACCTACGAGCAGTACTTC.

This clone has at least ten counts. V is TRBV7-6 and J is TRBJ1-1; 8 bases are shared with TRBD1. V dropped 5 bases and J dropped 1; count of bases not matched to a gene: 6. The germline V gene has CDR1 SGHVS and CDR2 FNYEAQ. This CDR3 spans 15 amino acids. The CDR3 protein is CASSPGQGWNTEAFF. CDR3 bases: TGTGCCAGCAGCCCAGGACAGGGATGGAACACTGAAGCTTTCTTT.